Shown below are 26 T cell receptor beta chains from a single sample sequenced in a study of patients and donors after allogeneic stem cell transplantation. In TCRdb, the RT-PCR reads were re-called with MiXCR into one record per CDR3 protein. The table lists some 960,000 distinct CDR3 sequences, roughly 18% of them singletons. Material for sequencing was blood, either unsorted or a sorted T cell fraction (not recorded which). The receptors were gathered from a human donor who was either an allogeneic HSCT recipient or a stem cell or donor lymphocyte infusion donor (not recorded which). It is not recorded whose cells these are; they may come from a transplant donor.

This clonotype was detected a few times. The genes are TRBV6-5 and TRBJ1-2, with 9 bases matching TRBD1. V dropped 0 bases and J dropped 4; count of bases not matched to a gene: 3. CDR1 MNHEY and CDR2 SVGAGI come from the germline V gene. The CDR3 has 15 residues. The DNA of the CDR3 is TGTGCCAGCAGTTACTCAGGACAGGGGTTCTATGGCTACACCTTC. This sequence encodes CASSYSGQGFYGYTF.

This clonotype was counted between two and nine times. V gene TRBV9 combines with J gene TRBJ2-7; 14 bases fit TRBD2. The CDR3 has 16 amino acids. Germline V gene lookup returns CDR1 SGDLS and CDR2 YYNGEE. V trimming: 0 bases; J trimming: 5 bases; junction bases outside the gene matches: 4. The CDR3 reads CASSVAGTSGSDEQYF. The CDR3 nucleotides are TGTGCCAGCAGCGTAGCTGGGACTAGCGGGAGCGACGAGCAGTACTTC.

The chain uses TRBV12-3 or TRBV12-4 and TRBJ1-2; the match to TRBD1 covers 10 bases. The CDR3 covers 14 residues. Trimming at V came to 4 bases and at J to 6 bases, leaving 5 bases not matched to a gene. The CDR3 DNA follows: TGTGCCAGCAGTTCTTCCGGGACAGGGGATGGCTACACCTTC. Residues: CASSSSGTGDGYTF.

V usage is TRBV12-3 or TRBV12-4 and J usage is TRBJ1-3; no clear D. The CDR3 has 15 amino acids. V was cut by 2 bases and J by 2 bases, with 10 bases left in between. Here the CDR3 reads CASSLRLLTGNTIYF. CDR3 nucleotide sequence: TGTGCCAGCAGTTTAAGACTACTTACTGGAAACACCATATATTTT.

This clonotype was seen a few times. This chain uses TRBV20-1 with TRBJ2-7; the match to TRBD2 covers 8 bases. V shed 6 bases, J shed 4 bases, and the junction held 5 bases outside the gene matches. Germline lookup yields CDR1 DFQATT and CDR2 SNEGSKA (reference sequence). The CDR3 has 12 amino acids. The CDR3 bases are TGCAGTGCCGAGCGGGGGAGGTACGAGCAGTACTTC. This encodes CSAERGRYEQYF.

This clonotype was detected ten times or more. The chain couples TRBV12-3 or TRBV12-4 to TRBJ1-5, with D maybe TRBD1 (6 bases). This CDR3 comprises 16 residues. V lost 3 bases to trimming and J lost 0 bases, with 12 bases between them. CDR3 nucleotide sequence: TGTGCCAGCAGTTTTCAGGGGTCAAATAGCAATCAGCCCCAGCATTTT. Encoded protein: CASSFQGSNSNQPQHF.

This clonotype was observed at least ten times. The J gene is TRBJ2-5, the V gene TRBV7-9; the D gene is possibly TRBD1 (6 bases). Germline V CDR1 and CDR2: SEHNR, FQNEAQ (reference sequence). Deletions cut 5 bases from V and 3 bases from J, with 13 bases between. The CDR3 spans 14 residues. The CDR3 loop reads CASSRGQFEETQYF. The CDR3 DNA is TGTGCCAGCAGCAGAGGACAGTTCGAAGAGACCCAGTACTTC. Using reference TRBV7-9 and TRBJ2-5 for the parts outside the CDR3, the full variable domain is DTGVSQNPRHKITKRGQNVTFRCDPISEHNRLYWYRQTLGQGPEFLTYFQNEAQLEKSRLLSDRFSAERPKGSFSTLEIQRTEQGDSAMYLCASSRGQFEETQYFGPGTRLLVL.

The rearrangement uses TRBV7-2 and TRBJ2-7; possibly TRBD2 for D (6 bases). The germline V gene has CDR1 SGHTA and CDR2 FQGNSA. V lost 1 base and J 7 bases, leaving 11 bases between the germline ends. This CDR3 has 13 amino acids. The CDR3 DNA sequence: TGTGCCAGCAGCTTAGAGGGGAGGAAAGAGCAGTACTTC. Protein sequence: CASSLEGRKEQYF.

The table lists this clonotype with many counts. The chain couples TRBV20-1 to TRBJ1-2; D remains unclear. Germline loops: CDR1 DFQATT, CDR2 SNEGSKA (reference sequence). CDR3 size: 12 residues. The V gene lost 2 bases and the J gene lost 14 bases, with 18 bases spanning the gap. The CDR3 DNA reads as TGCAGTGCTAGAAAACCCCCTATGGCTAGTACCTTC. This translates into CSARKPPMASTF.

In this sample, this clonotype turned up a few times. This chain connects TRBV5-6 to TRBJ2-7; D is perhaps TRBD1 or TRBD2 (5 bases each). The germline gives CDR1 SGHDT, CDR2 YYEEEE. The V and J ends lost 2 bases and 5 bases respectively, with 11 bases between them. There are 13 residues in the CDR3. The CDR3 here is CASSFVTGHEQYF. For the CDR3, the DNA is TGTGCCAGCAGCTTCGTGACGGGACACGAGCAGTACTTC.

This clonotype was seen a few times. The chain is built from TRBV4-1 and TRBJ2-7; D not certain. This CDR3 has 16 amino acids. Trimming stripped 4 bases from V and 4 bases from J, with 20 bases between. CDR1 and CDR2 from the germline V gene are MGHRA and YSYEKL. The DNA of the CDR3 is TGCGCCAGCAGCCCCCAAGTAATGAGGTCGCCGTACGAGCAGTACTTC. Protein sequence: CASSPQVMRSPYEQYF.

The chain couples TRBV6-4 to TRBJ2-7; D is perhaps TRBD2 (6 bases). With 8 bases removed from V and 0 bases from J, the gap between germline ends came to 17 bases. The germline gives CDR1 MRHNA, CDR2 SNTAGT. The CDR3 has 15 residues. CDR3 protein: CASPEEGWPSYEQYF. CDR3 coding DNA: TGTGCCAGCCCCGAGGAGGGTTGGCCCTCCTACGAGCAGTACTTC.

The CDR3 is CASSRPFQGKQETQYF. The CDR3 bases are TGTGCCAGCAGCCGGCCTTTTCAGGGCAAACAAGAGACCCAGTACTTC. V usage is TRBV6-1 and J usage is TRBJ2-5; tentatively, D is TRBD1 (5 bases). Germline lookup yields CDR1 MNHNS and CDR2 SASEGT. There are 16 residues in the CDR3. Trimming cost V 6 bases and J 2 bases, with 19 bases left between them.

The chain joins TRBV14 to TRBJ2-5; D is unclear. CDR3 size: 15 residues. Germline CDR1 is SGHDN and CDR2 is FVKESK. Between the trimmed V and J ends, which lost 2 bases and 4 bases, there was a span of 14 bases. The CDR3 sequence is CASSQTGSPSETQYF. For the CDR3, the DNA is TGTGCCAGCAGCCAAACCGGGTCTCCATCAGAGACCCAGTACTTC.

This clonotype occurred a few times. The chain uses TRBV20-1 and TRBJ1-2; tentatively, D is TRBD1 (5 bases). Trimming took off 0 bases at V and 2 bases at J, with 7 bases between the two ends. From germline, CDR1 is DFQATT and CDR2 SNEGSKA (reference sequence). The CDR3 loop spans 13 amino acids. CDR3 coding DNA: TGCAGTGCTAGAGATGGGGACAACTATGGCTACACCTTC. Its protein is CSARDGDNYGYTF.

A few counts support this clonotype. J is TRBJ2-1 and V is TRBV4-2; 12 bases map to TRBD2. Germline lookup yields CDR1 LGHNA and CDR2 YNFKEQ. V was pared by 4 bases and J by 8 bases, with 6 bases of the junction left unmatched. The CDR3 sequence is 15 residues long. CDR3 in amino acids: CASSLSSGGVYEQFF. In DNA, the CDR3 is TGTGCCAGCAGCCTTTCTAGCGGGGGGGTGTATGAGCAGTTCTTC.

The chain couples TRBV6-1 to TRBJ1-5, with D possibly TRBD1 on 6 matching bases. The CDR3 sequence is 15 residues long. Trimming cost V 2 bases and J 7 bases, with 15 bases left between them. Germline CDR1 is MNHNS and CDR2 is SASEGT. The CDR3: CASSERADSVQPQHF. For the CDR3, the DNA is TGTGCCAGCAGTGAAAGGGCGGACAGCGTGCAGCCCCAGCATTTT.

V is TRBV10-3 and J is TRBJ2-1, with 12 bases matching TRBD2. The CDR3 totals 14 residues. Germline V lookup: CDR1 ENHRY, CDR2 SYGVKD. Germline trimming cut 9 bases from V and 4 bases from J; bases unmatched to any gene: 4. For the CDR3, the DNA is TGTGCCATTAGGACTAGCGGGACGTACAATGAGCAGTTCTTC. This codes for CAIRTSGTYNEQFF.

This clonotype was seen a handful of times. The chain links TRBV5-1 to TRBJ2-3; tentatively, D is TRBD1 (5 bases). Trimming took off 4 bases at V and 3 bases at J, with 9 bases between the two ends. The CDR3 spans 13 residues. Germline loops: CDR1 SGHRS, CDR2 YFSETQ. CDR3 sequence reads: CASSKGFTDTQYF. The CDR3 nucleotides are TGCGCCAGCAGCAAGGGGTTTACAGATACGCAGTATTTT.

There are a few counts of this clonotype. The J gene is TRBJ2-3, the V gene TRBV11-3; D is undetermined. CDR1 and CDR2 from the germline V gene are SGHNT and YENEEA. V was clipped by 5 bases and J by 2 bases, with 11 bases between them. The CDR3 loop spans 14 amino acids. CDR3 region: CASSQTPHTDTQYF. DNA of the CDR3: TGTGCCAGCAGCCAAACCCCGCACACAGATACGCAGTATTTT. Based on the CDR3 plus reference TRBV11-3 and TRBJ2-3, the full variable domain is EAGVVQSPRYKIIEKKQPVAFWCNPISGHNTLYWYLQNLGQGPELLIRYENEEAVDDSQLPKDRFSAERLKGVDSTLKIQPAELGDSAVYLCASSQTPHTDTQYFGPGTRLTVL.

CDR3 loop: CAGTGLYEQFF. The CDR3 DNA sequence: TGTGCCGGGACAGGGCTTTATGAGCAGTTCTTC. The V and J genes are TRBV30 and TRBJ2-1, with 9 bases that match TRBD1. Per germline, CDR1 GTSNPN and CDR2 SVGIG (reference sequence). The trim removed 8 bases at V and 8 bases at J, leaving 4 bases unmatched. The CDR3 spans 11 residues.

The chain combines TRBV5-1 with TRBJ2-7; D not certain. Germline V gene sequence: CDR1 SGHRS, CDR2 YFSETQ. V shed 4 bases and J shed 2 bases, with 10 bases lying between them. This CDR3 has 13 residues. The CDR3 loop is CASSGQVTYEQYF. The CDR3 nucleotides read TGCGCCAGCAGCGGGCAGGTAACCTACGAGCAGTACTTC. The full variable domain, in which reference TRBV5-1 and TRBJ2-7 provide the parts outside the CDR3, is KAGVTQTPRYLIKTRGQQVTLSCSPISGHRSVSWYQQTPGQGLQFLFEYFSETQRNKGNFPGRFSGRQFSNSRSEMNVSTLELGDSALYLCASSGQVTYEQYFGPGTRLTVT.

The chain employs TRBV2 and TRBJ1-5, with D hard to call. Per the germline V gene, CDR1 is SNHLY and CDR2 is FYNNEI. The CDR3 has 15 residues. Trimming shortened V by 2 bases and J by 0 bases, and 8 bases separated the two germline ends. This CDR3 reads CASSENSDSNQPQHF. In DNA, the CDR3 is TGTGCCAGCAGTGAAAACTCAGATAGCAATCAGCCCCAGCATTTT.

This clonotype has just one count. CDR3 sequence reads: CASRSLPGTPGQYF. The CDR3 DNA reads TGTGCCAGCAGATCGTTACCGGGGACTCCCGGGCAGTATTTT. This chain uses TRBV7-2 with TRBJ2-3; tentative D call: TRBD2 (6 bases). The CDR3 contains 14 residues. Trimming cost V 6 bases and J 11 bases, with 21 bases left between them. CDR1 is SGHTA and CDR2 is FQGNSA in the germline V gene.

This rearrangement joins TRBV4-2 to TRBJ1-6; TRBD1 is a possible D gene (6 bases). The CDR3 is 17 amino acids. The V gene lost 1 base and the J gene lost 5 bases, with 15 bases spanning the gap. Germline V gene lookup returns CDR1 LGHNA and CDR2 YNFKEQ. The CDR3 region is CASSQVRGGSHNSPLHF. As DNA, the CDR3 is TGTGCCAGCAGCCAAGTCAGGGGAGGGTCCCATAATTCACCCCTCCACTTT.

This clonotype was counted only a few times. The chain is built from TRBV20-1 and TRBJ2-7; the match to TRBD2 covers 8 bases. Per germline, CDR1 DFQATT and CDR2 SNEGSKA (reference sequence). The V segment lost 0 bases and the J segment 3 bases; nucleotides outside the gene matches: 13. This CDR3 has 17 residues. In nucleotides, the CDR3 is TGCAGTGCTAGAGATCTCAAGCTGGCGGCGGGGGGCTACGAGCAGTACTTC. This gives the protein CSARDLKLAAGGYEQYF.